One T cell receptor beta chain is described in this entry. Antigen: not known. TCRdb passed the 5' RACE reads through MiXCR, listing each CDR3 protein once. Here the sample spans around 430,000 distinct CDR3 sequences, approximately 15% being singletons. This record belongs to a study of T-cell memory formation after mild COVID-19. General observations from the study: Some responding clones appeared in pre-infection memory, suggesting cross-reactive memory joined.

CDR3 length equals 16 residues. V trimming: 5 bases; J trimming: 4 bases; junction bases outside the gene matches: 8. Germline-derived CDR1 and CDR2 are SEHNR and FQNEAQ (reference sequence). Specimen: PBMCs or a T cell subset sorted from them (not recorded which). The TCR originated in a man aged 18 to 35 who had mild COVID-19 (a few samples of this study predate the infection). Cell type and time point are not known. The chain employs TRBV7-9 and TRBJ1-5; 10 nucleotides align to TRBD1. The CDR3 DNA sequence: TGTGCCAGCAGCCCGGTCGGGACAGGGGATAATCAGCCCCAGCATTTT. Translating gives CASSPVGTGDNQPQHF.